The 14 T cell receptor beta chains below come from one sample, sequenced in a study of cytomegalovirus exposure and HLA in healthy donors. Assay: immunoSEQ multiplex PCR; the TCRdb copy retains only in-frame clones and omits some. In the table there are around 250,000 clones, nearly 90% of which are singletons. Sequenced material: PBMCs. The source is a woman younger than 35 in good health and CMV-seronegative.

With regard to this clone: The same CDR3 is also encoded by other DNA sequences in this sample. The chain uses TRBV27 and TRBJ1-1; 7 bases line up with TRBD1. Looked up from germline, CDR1 is MNHEY and CDR2 is SMNVEV (reference sequence). This CDR3 has 13 residues. J gave up 4 bases and V 2 bases, and 1 base lay outside the gene matches. DNA for the CDR3: TGTGCCAGCAGTTTAACAGGGGTCACTGAAGCTTTCTTT. As protein: CASSLTGVTEAFF.

This chain uses TRBV7-9 with TRBJ2-3, with 7 bases that match TRBD2. The trim removed 1 base at V and 0 bases at J, leaving 1 base unmatched. Per germline, CDR1 SEHNR and CDR2 FQNEAQ (reference sequence). CDR3 length equals 15 residues. In DNA form, the CDR3 reads TGTGCCAGCAGCTTAGTCGGGGGGAGCACAGATACGCAGTATTTT. Protein: CASSLVGGSTDTQYF.

Only one count was recorded for this clone. V is TRBV4-1 and J is TRBJ1-1; D is uncertain. The CDR3 extends over 15 amino acids. Germline V lookup: CDR1 MGHRA, CDR2 YSYEKL. V lost 2 bases and J lost 2, with 12 bases in between. DNA of the CDR3: TGCGCCAGCAGCCAACTGCTGGCAGGCAACACTGAAGCTTTCTTT. Protein: CASSQLLAGNTEAFF.

The rearrangement uses TRBV9 and TRBJ1-1, with 9 nucleotides matching TRBD1. This CDR3 comprises 19 residues. CDR1 and CDR2 from the germline V gene are SGDLS and YYNGEE. Trimming at V came to 0 bases and at J to 0 bases, leaving 12 bases not matched to a gene. The CDR3 DNA is TGTGCCAGCAGCGTAGGAACAGGGGGCAGGTACGGGGTGAACACTGAAGCTTTCTTT. Protein: CASSVGTGGRYGVNTEAFF.

DNA for the CDR3: TGTGCCAGCAGCTTAGATGGGCAGGAGACCCAGTACTTC. Its protein product is CASSLDGQETQYF. The rearrangement links TRBV7-8 to TRBJ2-5; D is uncertain. The germline V and J ends were trimmed by 1 base and 5 bases, with 8 bases remaining between them. Germline values: CDR1 SGHVS, CDR2 FQNEAQ. CDR3 length: 13 residues. The full variable domain, with the rest looked up from reference TRBV7-8 and TRBJ2-5, is GAGVSQSPRYKVAKRGQDVALRCDPISGHVSLFWYQQALGQGPEFLTYFQNEAQLDKSGLPSDRFFAERPEGSVSTLKIQRTQQEDSAVYLCASSLDGQETQYFGPGTRLLVL.

This chain links TRBV7-2 with TRBJ1-4, with D possibly TRBD1 on 5 matching bases. This CDR3 spans 14 amino acids. The ends were cut back, 1 base at V and 7 bases at J, with 10 bases in the middle. Germline CDR1 reads SGHTA; CDR2 reads FQGNSA. The CDR3 is CASSLEGFSEKLFF. As DNA, the CDR3 is TGTGCCAGCAGCTTAGAGGGGTTTTCTGAAAAACTGTTTTTT.

This rearrangement joins TRBV19 to TRBJ1-4; TRBD1 matches at 7 bases. CDR1 is LNHDA, CDR2 SQIVND, per germline (reference sequence). This CDR3 region has 14 residues. V lost 6 bases to trimming and J lost 5 bases; unmatched junction nucleotides: 6. The CDR3 reads CASRTGTANEKLFF. The CDR3 nucleotides are TGTGCCAGTAGGACCGGGACAGCAAATGAAAAACTGTTTTTT.

The chain recombines TRBV30 with TRBJ2-1, with 10 positions matching TRBD1. This CDR3 contains 14 residues. With 2 bases clipped from V and 9 bases from J, the junction kept 7 bases outside the gene matches. Germline V gives CDR1 GTSNPN, CDR2 SVGIG (reference sequence). The DNA for the CDR3 is TGTGCCTGGAGTAGGGGACAGGGGAGTTCTGAGCAGTTCTTC. Translating gives CAWSRGQGSSEQFF.

This clone was detected a few times. CDR3 loop: CSVGQGDTEAFF. The DNA for the CDR3 is TGCAGCGTTGGACAGGGGGACACTGAAGCTTTCTTT. The V and J genes are TRBV29-1 and TRBJ1-1; TRBD1 agrees at 9 bases. CDR1 is SQVTM and CDR2 is ANQGSEA in the germline V gene. The CDR3 is 12 residues long. After removal of 4 bases from V and 3 bases from J, the junction contained 0 bases not matched to a gene.

V gene TRBV12-1 combines with J gene TRBJ1-2. TRBV12-1 is a documented pseudogene. The CDR3 spans 15 residues. The chain's CDR3 is CASSFLIGPNYGYTF. In nucleotides, the CDR3 is TGTGCCAGCAGCTTTTTAATCGGTCCTAACTATGGCTACACCTTC.

The chain uses TRBV5-1 and TRBJ2-1; maybe TRBD2 (6 bases). The CDR3 length is 15 residues. Deletions cut 2 bases from V and 3 bases from J, with 12 bases between. CDR1 SGHRS and CDR2 YFSETQ come from the germline V gene. The CDR3 region has the DNA TGCGCCAGCAGCTTTGCCGGGACTGGCTACAATGAGCAGTTCTTC. Residues: CASSFAGTGYNEQFF.

The chain combines TRBV7-6 with TRBJ2-2, with 12 nucleotides matching TRBD1. V dropped 2 bases and J dropped 7; count of bases not matched to a gene: 14. The germline V gene encodes CDR1 SGHVS and CDR2 FNYEAQ. This CDR3 region has 19 residues. The DNA for the CDR3 is TGTGCCAGCAGCTTAAGGCGAAAGGGGGACAGGGGGCGTGGCGGGGAGCTGTTTTTT. Residues: CASSLRRKGDRGRGGELFF.

The chain recombines TRBV4-3 with TRBJ2-7, with 7 bases lining up with TRBD1. Germline CDR1 is LGHNA and CDR2 is YSLEER. V gave up 0 bases and J gave up 0 bases; unmatched junction bases: 2. This CDR3 comprises 15 residues. The CDR3 spells CASSQDRDSSYEQYF. CDR3 sequence (DNA): TGCGCCAGCAGCCAAGACCGGGACAGCTCCTACGAGCAGTACTTC.

The gene calls are TRBV19 and TRBJ1-5, with no clear D. Trimming removed 0 bases at V and 2 bases at J, with 11 bases between. This CDR3 is built from 16 residues. Germline V gene data show CDR1 as LNHDA and CDR2 as SQIVND (reference sequence). CDR3 region: CASSIDLAVGNQPQHF. For the CDR3, the DNA is TGTGCCAGTAGTATAGATTTGGCGGTGGGCAATCAGCCCCAGCATTTT.